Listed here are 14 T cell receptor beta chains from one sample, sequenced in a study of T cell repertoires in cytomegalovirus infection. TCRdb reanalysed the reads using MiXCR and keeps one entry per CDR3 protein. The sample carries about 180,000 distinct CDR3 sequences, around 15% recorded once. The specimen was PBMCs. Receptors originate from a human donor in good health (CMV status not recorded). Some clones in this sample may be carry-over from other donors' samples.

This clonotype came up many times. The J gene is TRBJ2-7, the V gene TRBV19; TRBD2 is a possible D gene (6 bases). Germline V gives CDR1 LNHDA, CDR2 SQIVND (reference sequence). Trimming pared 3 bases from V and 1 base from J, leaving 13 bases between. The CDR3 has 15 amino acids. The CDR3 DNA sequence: TGTGCCAGTAGTATCGGGCCGGGAGTTTCCTACGAGCAGTACTTC. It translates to CASSIGPGVSYEQYF.

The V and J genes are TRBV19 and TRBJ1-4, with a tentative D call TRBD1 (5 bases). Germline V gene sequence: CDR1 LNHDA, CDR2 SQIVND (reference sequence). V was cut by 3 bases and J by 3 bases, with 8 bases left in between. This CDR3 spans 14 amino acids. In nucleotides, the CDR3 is TGTGCCAGTAGTATGGGGCAAGCTAATGAAAAACTGTTTTTT. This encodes CASSMGQANEKLFF. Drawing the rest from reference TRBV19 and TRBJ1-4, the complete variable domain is DGGITQSPKYLFRKEGQNVTLSCEQNLNHDAMYWYRQDPGQGLRLIYYSQIVNDFQKGDIAEGYSVSREKKESFPLTVTSAQKNPTAFYLCASSMGQANEKLFFGSGTQLSVL.

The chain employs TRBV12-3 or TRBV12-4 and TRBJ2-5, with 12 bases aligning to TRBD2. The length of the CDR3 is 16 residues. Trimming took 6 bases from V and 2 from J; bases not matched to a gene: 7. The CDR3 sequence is CASSMGLAGKQETQYF. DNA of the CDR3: TGTGCCAGCAGCATGGGACTAGCGGGCAAACAAGAGACCCAGTACTTC.

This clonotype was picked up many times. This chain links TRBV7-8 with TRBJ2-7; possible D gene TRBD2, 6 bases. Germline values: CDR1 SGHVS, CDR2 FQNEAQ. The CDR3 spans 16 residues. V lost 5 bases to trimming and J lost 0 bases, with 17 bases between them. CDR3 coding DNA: TGTGCCAGCAGCCGAAGACGGGGGACTGGCTCCTACGAGCAGTACTTC. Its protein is CASSRRRGTGSYEQYF.

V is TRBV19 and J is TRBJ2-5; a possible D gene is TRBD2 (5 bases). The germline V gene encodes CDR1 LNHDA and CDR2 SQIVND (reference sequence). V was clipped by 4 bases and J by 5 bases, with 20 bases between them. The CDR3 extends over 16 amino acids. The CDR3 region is CASSKGGLDLGETQYF. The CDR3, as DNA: TGTGCCAGTAGTAAGGGCGGGCTCGACCTTGGGGAGACCCAGTACTTC.

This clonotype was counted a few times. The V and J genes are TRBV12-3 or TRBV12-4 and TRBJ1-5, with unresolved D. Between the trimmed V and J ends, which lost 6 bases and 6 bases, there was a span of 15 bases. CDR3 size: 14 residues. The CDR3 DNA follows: TGTGCCAGCAGACCCACCTCTTCCTCTCAGCCCCAGCATTTT. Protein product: CASRPTSSSQPQHF.

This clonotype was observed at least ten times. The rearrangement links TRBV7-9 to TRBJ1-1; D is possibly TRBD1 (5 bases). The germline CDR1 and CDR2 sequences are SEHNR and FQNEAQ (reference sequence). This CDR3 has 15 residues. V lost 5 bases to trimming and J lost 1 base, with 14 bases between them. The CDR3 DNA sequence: TGTGCCAGCAGCCTCGTTAGGGGTTCGAACACTGAAGCTTTCTTT. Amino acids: CASSLVRGSNTEAFF.

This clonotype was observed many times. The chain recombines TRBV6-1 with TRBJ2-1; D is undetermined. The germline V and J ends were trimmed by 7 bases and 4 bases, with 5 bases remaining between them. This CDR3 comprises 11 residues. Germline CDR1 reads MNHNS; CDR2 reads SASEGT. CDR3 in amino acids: CASTSYNEQFF. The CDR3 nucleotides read TGTGCCAGCACCTCGTACAATGAGCAGTTCTTC.

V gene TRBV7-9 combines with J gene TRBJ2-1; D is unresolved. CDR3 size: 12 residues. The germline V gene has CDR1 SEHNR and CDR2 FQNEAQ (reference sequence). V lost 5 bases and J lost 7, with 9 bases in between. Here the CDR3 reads CASSPTENEQFF. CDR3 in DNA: TGTGCCAGCAGCCCCACGGAGAATGAGCAGTTCTTC.

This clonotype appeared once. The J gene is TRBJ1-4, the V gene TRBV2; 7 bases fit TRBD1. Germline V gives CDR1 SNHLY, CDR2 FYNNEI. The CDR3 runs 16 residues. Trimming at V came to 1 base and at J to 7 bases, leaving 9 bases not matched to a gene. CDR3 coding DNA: TGTGCCAGCAGTGAAGGAAACGACAGGGTCGTTGAAAAACTGTTTTTT. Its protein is CASSEGNDRVVEKLFF.

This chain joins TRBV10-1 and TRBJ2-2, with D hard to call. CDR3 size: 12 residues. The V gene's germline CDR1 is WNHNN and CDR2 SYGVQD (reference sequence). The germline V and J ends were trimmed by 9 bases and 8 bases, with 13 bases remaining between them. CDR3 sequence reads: CASSHVQGELFF. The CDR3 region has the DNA TGCGCCAGTTCTCATGTCCAGGGGGAGCTGTTTTTT.

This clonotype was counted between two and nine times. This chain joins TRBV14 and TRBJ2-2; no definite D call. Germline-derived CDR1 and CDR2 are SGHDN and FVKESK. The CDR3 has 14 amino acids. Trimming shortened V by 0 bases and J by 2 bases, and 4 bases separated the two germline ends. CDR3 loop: CASSQDFNTGELFF. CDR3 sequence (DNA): TGTGCCAGCAGCCAAGATTTCAACACCGGGGAGCTGTTTTTT.

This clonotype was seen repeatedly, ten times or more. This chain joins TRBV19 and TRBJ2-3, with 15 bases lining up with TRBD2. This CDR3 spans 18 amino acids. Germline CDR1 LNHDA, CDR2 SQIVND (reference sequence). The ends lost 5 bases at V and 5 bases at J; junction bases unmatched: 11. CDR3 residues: CASSSGLAGGPREDTQYF. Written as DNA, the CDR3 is TGTGCCAGTAGTTCCGGACTAGCGGGGGGGCCTAGAGAAGATACGCAGTATTTT.

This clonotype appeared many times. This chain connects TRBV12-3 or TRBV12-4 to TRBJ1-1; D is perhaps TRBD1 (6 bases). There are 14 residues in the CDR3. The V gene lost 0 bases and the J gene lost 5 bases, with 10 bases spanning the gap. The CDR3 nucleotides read TGTGCCAGCAGTTTAGCTCAGGGGTATACTGAAGCTTTCTTT. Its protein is CASSLAQGYTEAFF.